This paragraph reports one T cell receptor (beta chain). This clone was detected only a few times. It has no known antigen specificity. Base qualities are missing; no much larger clone stands one base away. The data derive from a study of follicular helper T cells after annual influenza vaccination (TCRdb year 2017). Context from the whole study: Blood was drawn on days 0, 7 and 28 after each seasonal influenza vaccination. Some subjects were followed across successive annual vaccinations spanning the 2013-2014, 2014-2015 and 2015-2016 seasons to study recall of cTfh clones. One week after vaccination, a second recruited cohort of more than nine subjects (Table S1) displayed a similar ICOS+CD38+ cTfh response. Multi-year samples were available for six subjects, with four spanning two vaccination seasons and two spanning three seasons. The 2015 samples were processed right after collection, while the 2013-2014 samples were cryopreserved.

Broad study findings and their caveats: Day 7 ICOS+CD38+ clones were most often found later in ICOS-CD38- cTfh, suggesting that subset may serve as a memory reservoir. In the assessment of influenza clone enrichment, the possibility that the much larger non-cTfh compartments were undersampled could not be ruled out. A recurrent oligoclonal ICOS+CD38+ cTfh response containing tetramer and AIM influenza-specific clonotypes was recalled by successive annual vaccinations. ICOS+CD38+ cTfh clonality correlated with the frequency of that population, and its change correlated with the change in circulating plasmablast frequency. Because only roughly 9-22% of the analyzed cells gave productive TCRB sequences, there was no way to sample rare clonotypes.

The receptor library was made with the immunoSEQ multiplex PCR assay. Adaptive Biotechnologies carried out TCRB amplification, library preparation, sequencing and preliminary bioinformatics at Survey level resolution. Processing in the source paper ran as follows. Clonality was calculated in R as 1 minus normalized Shannon entropy, and the Gini index was computed with the R package ineq. Overlap score was defined as the summed counts of shared sequences divided by the total counts of all sequences in both compared samples. Fisher's exact test, with an assumed theoretical repertoire of 10^7 TCRB sequences, was used to assess the significance of shared clonotypes. Entries here come from immuneACCESS through TCRdb and include only in-frame sequences with V and J called. Some clones fail to appear in such tables; in the studies checked, an unresolved V gene covers under half of the shortfall, and the cause of the remainder is unknown. The V and J calls and clone size are taken from that table; D and trimming were inferred from the DNA. The sample records roughly 5,100 clones, 80% to 85% of which are singletons. The top ten clonotypes cover about 0.71% of the sample.

In the paper's terms, the time point label means: 2015-2016 season, pre-vaccination. Adults received seasonal inactivated influenza vaccine (Fluvarix), and TCRB sequencing tracked sorted blood CD4 subsets before and after vaccination. To be eligible, subjects had to be community-dwelling and could not have received an influenza vaccine during the previous 6 months. Influenza vaccine contraindications, substance abuse, HIV/AIDS, active malignancy, immunomodulatory medication and active illness such as respiratory infection were included among the exclusion criteria. Per time point, between about 40 and 110 mL of blood was sampled. Either Ficoll-Paque PLUS or SepMate separation was used to isolate PBMC. As a comparison non-Tfh subset, CXCR5- memory CD4 T cells were sorted. Cell subsets were sorted from PBMC on a BD FACS Aria before DNA extraction. The trim is 2 bases for V and 4 bases for J, with a gap of 15 bases between the germline ends. The CDR3 numbers 16 residues from cysteine through phenylalanine. Solely the CDR3 DNA is kept, with 48 bases framed from the first base. CDR1 and CDR2, looked up from the germline V gene, are SGHAT and FQNNGV.

The specimen was CXCR5- memory CD4+ T cells sorted from blood, collected on the day of influenza vaccination. Read against the paper, the sample's cell subset or site label means: CXCR5- memory CD4 T cells. The chain is made from TRBV11-2 and TRBJ1-3, with TRBD1 as a weak D call on 5 bases. This clonotype was sampled from an adult who received the influenza vaccine. CDR3 sequence: CASSLISDMGGNTIYF. In nucleotides, the sequence is TGTGCCAGCAGCTTAATTTCGGACATGGGGGGAAACACCATATATTTT.